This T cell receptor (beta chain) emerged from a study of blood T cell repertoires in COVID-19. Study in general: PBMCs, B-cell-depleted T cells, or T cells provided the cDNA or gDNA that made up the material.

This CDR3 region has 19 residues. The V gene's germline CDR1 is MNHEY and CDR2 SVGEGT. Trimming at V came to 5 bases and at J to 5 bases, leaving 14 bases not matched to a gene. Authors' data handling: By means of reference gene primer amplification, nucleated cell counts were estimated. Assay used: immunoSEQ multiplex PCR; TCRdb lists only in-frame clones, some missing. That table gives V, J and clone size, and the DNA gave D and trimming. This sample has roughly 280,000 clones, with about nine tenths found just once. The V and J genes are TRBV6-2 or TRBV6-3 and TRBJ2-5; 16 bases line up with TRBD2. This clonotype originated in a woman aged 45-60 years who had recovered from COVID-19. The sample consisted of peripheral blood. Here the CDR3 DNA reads TGTGCCAGCAGTCCGCTTCCGGGACTAGCGGGAGGGCCGAAGGAGACCCAGTACTTC. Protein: CASSPLPGLAGGPKETQYF.